The T cell receptor beta chain described here comes from a study of T cell clonotyping in hematopoietic cell transplantation. The CDR3 sequence is 15 residues long. Per germline, CDR1 SGHRS and CDR2 YFSETQ. Unmatched junction bases numbered 9, after V lost 5 bases and J lost 8 bases. Comments on this clone: The antigen is unknown.

Clones were sequenced by immunoSEQ multiplex PCR, and TCRdb holds only the in-frame ones, with some missing. The data hold under 9,000 clones, with under 70% observed a single time. Regarding the study as a whole: Graft donor and pretransplant recipient Inverse Simpson Index values predicted broader posttransplant TCR diversity.

The sample was peripheral blood mononuclear cells, taken 100 days after allogeneic stem cell transplant. This clonotype was sampled from a male patient in his sixties or seventies who had an allogeneic stem cell transplant from an unrelated donor, so the T cells may come from the graft donor. Some clones in this sample may be carry-over from other donors' samples. The chain uses TRBV5-1 and TRBJ2-1; TRBD1 aligns across 11 bases. Here the CDR3 DNA reads TGCGCCAGCAGACATCCGGGACAGGGGGTCCATGAGCAGTTCTTC. This sequence encodes CASRHPGQGVHEQFF. Drawing the rest from reference TRBV5-1 and TRBJ2-1, the complete variable domain is KAGVTQTPRYLIKTRGQQVTLSCSPISGHRSVSWYQQTPGQGLQFLFEYFSETQRNKGNFPGRFSGRQFSNSRSEMNVSTLELGDSALYLCASRHPGQGVHEQFFGPGTRLTVL.